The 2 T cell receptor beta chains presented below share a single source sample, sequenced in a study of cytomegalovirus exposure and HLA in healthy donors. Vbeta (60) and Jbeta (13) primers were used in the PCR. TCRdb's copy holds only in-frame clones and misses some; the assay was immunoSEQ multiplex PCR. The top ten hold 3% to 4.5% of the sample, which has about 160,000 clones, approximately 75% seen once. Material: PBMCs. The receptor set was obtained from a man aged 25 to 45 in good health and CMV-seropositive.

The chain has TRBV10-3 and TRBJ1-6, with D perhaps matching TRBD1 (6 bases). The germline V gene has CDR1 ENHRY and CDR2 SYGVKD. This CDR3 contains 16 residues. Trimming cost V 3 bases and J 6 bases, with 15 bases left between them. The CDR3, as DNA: TGTGCCATCAGTGATAGGGCAGGGGCCTTTAATTCACCCCTCCACTTT. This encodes CAISDRAGAFNSPLHF.

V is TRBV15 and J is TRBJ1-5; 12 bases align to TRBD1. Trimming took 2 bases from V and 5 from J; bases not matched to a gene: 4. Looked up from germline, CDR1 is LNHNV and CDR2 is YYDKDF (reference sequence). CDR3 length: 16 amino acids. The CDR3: CATSRNGTGGYQPQHF. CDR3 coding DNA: TGTGCCACCAGCAGAAACGGGACAGGGGGCTATCAGCCCCAGCATTTT.